These 2 T cell receptor beta chains came from one sample sequenced in a study of blood T cells in healthy people across ages. Next came a second PCR, run for about 6 to 11 cycles, which used a sample-barcoded 5' primer along with a J-beta primer mix. TCRdb re-analysed the 5' RACE reads in MiXCR, keeping a single row per CDR3 protein. The data hold around 1,500,000 distinct CDR3 sequences, with roughly 40% observed a single time. Sequencing used blood. These receptors were taken from a young woman in good health.

The chain links TRBV20-1 to TRBJ2-4; 15 nucleotides line up with TRBD2. From germline, CDR1 is DFQATT and CDR2 SNEGSKA (reference sequence). With V trimmed by 5 bases and J by 0 bases, 8 bases remained unmatched. The CDR3 is 18 residues long. CDR3 in DNA: TGCAGTGCTTTTCGGACTAGCGGGGGGGTACTAGCCAAAAACATTCAGTACTTC. Translation gives CSAFRTSGGVLAKNIQYF.

The V gene is TRBV5-1, the J gene TRBJ2-1; 7 nucleotides agree with TRBD2. CDR1 and CDR2 from the germline V gene are SGHRS and YFSETQ. V lost 0 bases to trimming and J lost 8 bases; unmatched junction nucleotides: 8. CDR3 size: 15 residues. The CDR3 here is CASSLGLAVRDEQFF. The DNA of the CDR3 is TGCGCCAGCAGCTTGGGGCTAGCGGTAAGGGATGAGCAGTTCTTC. Full variable domain (remainder filled in from reference TRBV5-1 and TRBJ2-1): KAGVTQTPRYLIKTRGQQVTLSCSPISGHRSVSWYQQTPGQGLQFLFEYFSETQRNKGNFPGRFSGRQFSNSRSEMNVSTLELGDSALYLCASSLGLAVRDEQFFGPGTRLTVL.